Each of the 11 T cell receptor beta chains below was sequenced from the same sample in a study of CD8 T cells in ankylosing spondylitis. TCRdb re-called the 5' RACE reads with MiXCR, one entry per CDR3 protein. The profile shows about 190,000 distinct CDR3 sequences, roughly 13% of them singletons. Material: blood, either unsorted or a sorted T cell fraction (not recorded which). Receptors originate from a female donor with ankylosing spondylitis or in good health (not recorded which).

This clonotype has ten or more counts. This chain uses TRBV12-3 or TRBV12-4 with TRBJ1-5, with D possibly TRBD1 on 5 matching bases. The length of the CDR3 is 16 residues. V lost 4 bases to trimming and J lost 6 bases, with 19 bases between them. The CDR3 spells CASSYSQGADGQPQHF. Written as DNA, the CDR3 is TGTGCCAGCAGTTATTCCCAAGGGGCGGATGGTCAGCCCCAGCATTTT.

This clonotype was recorded many times. CDR3 DNA sequence: TGTGCCAGCAGCCCGGTGAGGGGTCGGAGCTCTGGAAACACCATATATTTT. This codes for CASSPVRGRSSGNTIYF. V and J are TRBV5-6 and TRBJ1-3, with a tentative D call TRBD1 (5 bases). V was shortened by 4 bases and J by 0 bases, with 17 bases between the two germline ends. CDR1 and CDR2 (germline): SGHDT, YYEEEE. CDR3 size: 17 residues.

This clonotype was picked up many times. This chain links TRBV15 with TRBJ1-2; TRBD1 might be the D (5 bases). Per the germline V gene, CDR1 is LNHNV and CDR2 is YYDKDF (reference sequence). The CDR3 has 12 amino acids. V gave up 2 bases and J gave up 10 bases, with 11 bases separating them. The DNA for the CDR3 is TGTGCCACCAGCAGACCCCCGGGACTCTACACCTTC. This encodes CATSRPPGLYTF.

This clonotype was detected ten times or more. The genes are TRBV7-8 and TRBJ2-4; 7 bases align to TRBD2. The CDR3 loop spans 14 amino acids. The germline V gene has CDR1 SGHVS and CDR2 FQNEAQ. With 4 bases clipped from V and 8 bases from J, the junction kept 8 bases outside the gene matches. CDR3 residues: CASSWLADRDIQYF. In DNA, the CDR3 is TGTGCCAGCAGCTGGCTAGCGGATAGGGACATTCAGTACTTC.

The V gene is TRBV27, the J gene TRBJ1-4, with a possible D match to TRBD1 (5 bases). The V and J ends lost 2 bases and 4 bases respectively, with 8 bases between them. Germline V gene sequence: CDR1 MNHEY, CDR2 SMNVEV (reference sequence). The CDR3 is made up of 14 amino acids. Written as DNA, the CDR3 is TGTGCCAGCAGTTTACACGGGGGTAATGAAAAACTGTTTTTT. This codes for CASSLHGGNEKLFF. Together with reference TRBV27 and TRBJ1-4, the CDR3 gives the full variable domain: EAQVTQNPRYLITVTGKKLTVTCSQNMNHEYMSWYRQDPGLGLRQIYYSMNVEVTDKGDVPEGYKVSRKEKRNFPLILESPSPNQTSLYFCASSLHGGNEKLFFGSGTQLSVL.

The table lists this clonotype with many counts. The rearrangement joins TRBV6-5 to TRBJ1-6; 11 bases are shared with TRBD1. This CDR3 region has 19 residues. Germline CDR1 reads MNHEY; CDR2 reads SVGAGI. The junction had 12 bases not matched to a gene; V was cut back by 0 bases and J by 8 bases. This CDR3 is CASSYSGPGQGAVDSPLHF. As DNA, the CDR3 is TGTGCCAGCAGTTACTCAGGCCCTGGACAGGGGGCTGTGGATTCACCCCTCCACTTT.

Many counts were recorded for this clonotype. The chain employs TRBV6-6 and TRBJ1-1; D gene uncertain. V was clipped by 11 bases and J by 3 bases, with 19 bases between them. The CDR3 consists of 14 residues. In germline, CDR1 is MNHNY, CDR2 SVGAGI (reference sequence). Here the CDR3 DNA reads TGTGCCGCGGCTGGGGATTTTGGTGACACTGAAGCTTTCTTT. It yields the protein CAAAGDFGDTEAFF.

This chain links TRBV20-1 with TRBJ2-3, with D maybe TRBD2 (6 bases). The CDR3 consists of 16 residues. Trimming took 0 bases from V and 0 from J, leaving 13 bases between them. Germline lookup yields CDR1 DFQATT and CDR2 SNEGSKA (reference sequence). The CDR3: CSARELGGTSTDTQYF. CDR3 coding DNA: TGCAGTGCTAGAGAGCTCGGGGGAACTAGCACAGATACGCAGTATTTT.

The sample holds many counts of this clonotype. This chain connects TRBV5-6 to TRBJ1-1; D is uncertain. The germline V gene encodes CDR1 SGHDT and CDR2 YYEEEE. Between the trimmed V and J ends, which lost 4 bases and 1 base, there was a span of 11 bases. The CDR3 contains 14 residues. CDR3 sequence: CASSGTQANTEAFF. The CDR3 DNA sequence: TGTGCCAGCAGCGGAACCCAGGCGAACACTGAAGCTTTCTTT.

This clonotype was seen many times. The chain is built from TRBV29-1 and TRBJ1-3; the D is unclear. V was shortened by 1 base and J by 2 bases, with 15 bases between the two germline ends. Germline CDR1 and CDR2: SQVTM and ANQGSEA. The CDR3 has 16 amino acids. The CDR3: CSVEVDIDTAGNTIYF. As DNA, the CDR3 is TGCAGCGTTGAAGTCGATATAGACACCGCTGGAAACACCATATATTTT.

This clonotype was seen repeatedly, ten times or more. This rearrangement joins TRBV2 to TRBJ2-4; 8 nucleotides line up with TRBD1. V lost 6 bases and J lost 6; bases outside the gene matches: 7. The CDR3 length is 14 residues. CDR1 is SNHLY and CDR2 is FYNNEI in the germline V gene. As DNA, the CDR3 is TGTGCCAGCAGCCCGGGACAGGTTTTAAACATTCAGTACTTC. It translates to CASSPGQVLNIQYF.